This record looks at one T cell receptor (beta chain) sequence and its context. What it recognizes is unknown. The PCR was carried out with 60 Vbeta primers and 13 Jbeta primers. The method was immunoSEQ multiplex PCR; TCRdb's version includes in-frame clones alone and lacks a portion of them. Listed are some 200,000 clones; roughly 0.7% falls within the top ten. The V end was cut by 10 bases, the J end by 6 bases, with 19 bases between. Germline lookup yields CDR1 SGHTS and CDR2 YDEGEE. The CDR3 is 14 amino acids. This sample is drawn from a study of cytomegalovirus exposure and HLA in healthy donors. Regarding the study as a whole: Investigators reported approximately 150 TCR beta chains as tied to cytomegalovirus.

The chain uses TRBV5-8 and TRBJ1-4; maybe TRBD1 (6 bases). The receptor was derived from a boy younger than 18 in good health and CMV-seronegative. The sequenced material came from PBMCs. For the CDR3, the DNA is TGTGCCGTCGAAAAAAGGGGGTCGCATGAAAAACTGTTTTTT. Encoded protein: CAVEKRGSHEKLFF.